This T cell receptor (beta chain) was identified during a study of human T cells and chemical hapten exposure. At the level of the study: Investigators sensitized about 2 cm by about 2 cm of upper inner arm skin with 2% DPC. Patch tests containing 0.01% DPC, applied to the upper back, were read at 6 days. How much TCR each sample yielded varied, mostly because pooled library volumes differed slightly.

Time point indicated: patch test 1, 2 weeks after DPC sensitization. Regarding treatment: therapeutic diphenylcyclopropenone sensitization with weekly scalp DPC. This clonotype was observed a few times. V was pared by 5 bases and J by 5 bases, with 2 bases of the junction left unmatched. Germline loops: CDR1 SEHNR, CDR2 FQNEAQ (reference sequence). The CDR3 totals 14 residues. MiXCR, applied by TCRdb to the RACE reads, yields one record per CDR3 protein. The sample lists some 180,000 distinct CDR3 sequences; 20% to 25% were seen once. The clonotype comes from a woman aged 45 to 65 with alopecia areata. Some clones in this sample may be carry-over from other donors' samples. Specimen: whole blood, collected in connection with sensitization to the hapten diphenylcyclopropenone (DPC). The chain combines TRBV7-9 with TRBJ2-3; TRBD2 agrees at 12 bases. CDR3 sequence (DNA): TGTGCCAGCAGCATGGGACTAGCGGGAGATACGCAGTATTTT. Amino acids: CASSMGLAGDTQYF.